These 21 T cell receptor beta chains share one sample of origin, sequenced in a study of graft-versus-host responses after intestinal transplantation. Their antigens remain unidentified. TCRdb's table, derived via immunoSEQ multiplex PCR, lists solely in-frame clones and lacks some. The sample has around 99,000 clones, 90% to 95% seen once; the top ten hold about 2%. The source was unstimulated CD8+ T cells sorted from spleen or lymph node cells, collected before intestinal transplant. All receptors derive from a human donor who received an intestinal transplant.

The chain combines TRBV29-1 with TRBJ2-1; D is possibly TRBD2 (5 bases). CDR3 length: 12 residues. Germline values: CDR1 SQVTM, CDR2 ANQGSEA. The germline V and J ends were trimmed by 0 bases and 9 bases, with 9 bases remaining between them. CDR3 nucleotides: TGCAGCGTTGAAGATCTAAGCGGTGAGCAGTTCTTC. This encodes CSVEDLSGEQFF.

This rearrangement joins TRBV19 to TRBJ1-5; 9 bases map to TRBD1. The V segment lost 1 base and the J segment 7 bases; nucleotides outside the gene matches: 8. There are 16 residues in the CDR3. The germline V gene has CDR1 LNHDA and CDR2 SQIVND (reference sequence). The DNA for the CDR3 is TGTGCCAGTAGTATAGGGCCACAGGGGGCCTGGCAGCCCCAGCATTTT. It is translated as CASSIGPQGAWQPQHF.

This rearrangement joins TRBV2 to TRBJ2-1; TRBD2 matches 7 bases. Germline V gene sequence: CDR1 SNHLY, CDR2 FYNNEI. The CDR3 totals 15 residues. V shed 4 bases, J shed 4 bases, and the junction held 7 bases outside the gene matches. As DNA, the CDR3 is TGTGCCAGCAGTGCGGGGAGGGAACGATACAATGAGCAGTTCTTC. It is translated as CASSAGRERYNEQFF.

The chain recombines TRBV7-2 with TRBJ1-2; 9 bases fit TRBD1. With 7 bases clipped from V and 6 bases from J, the junction kept 3 bases outside the gene matches. The germline V gene encodes CDR1 SGHTA and CDR2 FQGNSA. This CDR3 is built from 12 residues. CDR3 amino acids: CASTWTGDGYTF. The DNA for the CDR3 is TGTGCCAGCACCTGGACAGGGGATGGCTACACCTTC.

This clone has just a few counts. The chain joins TRBV10-3 to TRBJ2-7, with D perhaps TRBD1 (6 bases). Germline V gene data show CDR1 as ENHRY and CDR2 as SYGVKD. The CDR3 spans 15 residues. V was trimmed by 3 bases and J by 0 bases, leaving 12 bases between them. CDR3 DNA: TGTGCCATCAGTGAATTTATGGACAGCTCCTACGAGCAGTACTTC. The encoded protein is CAISEFMDSSYEQYF.

The gene calls are TRBV19 and TRBJ1-1; maybe TRBD1 (5 bases). Germline V CDR1 and CDR2: LNHDA, SQIVND (reference sequence). CDR3 length: 12 amino acids. Trimming took off 7 bases at V and 4 bases at J, with 10 bases between the two ends. The CDR3 DNA sequence: TGTGCCAGTAATCAGGGATTCACTGAAGCTTTCTTT. This translates into CASNQGFTEAFF. Variable domain in full (rest from reference TRBV19 and TRBJ1-1): DGGITQSPKYLFRKEGQNVTLSCEQNLNHDAMYWYRQDPGQGLRLIYYSQIVNDFQKGDIAEGYSVSREKKESFPLTVTSAQKNPTAFYLCASNQGFTEAFFGQGTRLTVV.

The chain carries TRBV5-6 and TRBJ2-6; D is ambiguous. CDR3 size: 14 residues. CDR1 SGHDT and CDR2 YYEEEE come from the germline V gene. Between the trimmed V and J ends, which lost 4 bases and 0 bases, there was a span of 5 bases. The CDR3 nucleotides are TGTGCCAGCAGCCCCGGCTCTGGGGCCAACGTCCTGACTTTC. Translation: CASSPGSGANVLTF. Full variable domain (outside the CDR3, taken from reference TRBV5-6 and TRBJ2-6): DAGVTQSPTHLIKTRGQQVTLRCSPKSGHDTVSWYQQALGQGPQFIFQYYEEEERQRGNFPDRFSGHQFPNYSSELNVNALLLGDSALYLCASSPGSGANVLTFGAGSRLTVL.

The chain uses TRBV30 and TRBJ1-4, with D possibly matching TRBD1 (6 bases). The V and J ends lost 8 bases and 2 bases respectively, with 12 bases between them. The CDR3 contains 13 residues. Germline CDR1 is GTSNPN and CDR2 is SVGIG (reference sequence). This CDR3 reads CALAGDTNEKLFF. In DNA form, the CDR3 reads TGTGCCCTCGCAGGGGATACTAATGAAAAACTGTTTTTT. Together with reference TRBV30 and TRBJ1-4, the CDR3 gives the full variable domain: SQTIHQWPATLVQPVGSPLSLECTVEGTSNPNLYWYRQAAGRGLQLLFYSVGIGQISSEVPQNLSASRPQDRQFILSSKKLLLSDSGFYLCALAGDTNEKLFFGSGTQLSVL.

This clone has just one count. The gene calls are TRBV5-4 and TRBJ2-7; 7 bases line up with TRBD2. Germline V gene sequence: CDR1 SGHNT, CDR2 YYREEE (reference sequence). This CDR3 comprises 14 residues. V lost 2 bases and J lost 2; bases outside the gene matches: 4. CDR3 loop: CASSFGLVPYEQYF. CDR3 sequence (DNA): TGTGCCAGCAGCTTTGGACTAGTGCCCTACGAGCAGTACTTC. The complete variable domain, with remaining parts taken from reference TRBV5-4 and TRBJ2-7, reads ETGVTQSPTHLIKTRGQQVTLRCSSQSGHNTVSWYQQALGQGPQFIFQYYREEENGRGNFPPRFSGLQFPNYSSELNVNALELDDSALYLCASSFGLVPYEQYFGPGTRLTVT.

The chain couples TRBV11-1 to TRBJ2-1; 7 bases fit TRBD1. After removal of 5 bases from V and 6 bases from J, the junction contained 10 bases not matched to a gene. This CDR3 has 15 residues. From germline, CDR1 is SGHAT and CDR2 FQDESV (reference sequence). DNA of the CDR3: TGTGCCAGCAGCCCCCCCGTCGAGGGGGCCAATGAGCAGTTCTTC. This codes for CASSPPVEGANEQFF. Full variable domain (rest looked up from reference TRBV11-1 and TRBJ2-1): EAEVAQSPRYKITEKSQAVAFWCDPISGHATLYWYRQILGQGPELLVQFQDESVVDDSQLPKDRFSAERLKGVDSTLKIQPAELGDSAMYLCASSPPVEGANEQFFGPGTRLTVL.

V usage is TRBV5-1 and J usage is TRBJ1-3, with a possible D match to TRBD1 (6 bases). The CDR3 is 14 residues long. Germline V gene data show CDR1 as SGHRS and CDR2 as YFSETQ. V gave up 0 bases and J gave up 5 bases, with 9 bases separating them. CDR3 residues: CASSLDTGRNTIYF. The DNA of the CDR3 is TGCGCCAGCAGCTTGGATACAGGGAGAAACACCATATATTTT.

The chain links TRBV25-1 to TRBJ1-1; 12 positions agree with TRBD1. V shed 1 base and J 4 bases; nucleotides not matched to a gene: 10. The CDR3 has 18 residues. Germline V gene lookup returns CDR1 MGHDK and CDR2 SYGVNS. The CDR3 sequence is CASSESGGDRGLGTEAFF. The DNA for the CDR3 is TGTGCCAGCAGTGAATCCGGGGGGGACAGGGGGCTGGGCACTGAAGCTTTCTTT.

The J gene is TRBJ1-6, the V gene TRBV7-9; no definite D call. Per germline, CDR1 SEHNR and CDR2 FQNEAQ (reference sequence). Trimming took 5 bases from V and 5 from J, leaving 10 bases between them. The CDR3 consists of 14 residues. The CDR3 loop reads CASSPFSDNSPLHF. The CDR3 nucleotides are TGTGCCAGCAGCCCGTTTAGCGATAATTCACCCCTCCACTTT.

The chain employs TRBV7-2 and TRBJ2-1; D is possibly TRBD2 (6 bases). Germline CDR1 is SGHTA and CDR2 is FQGNSA. V lost 5 bases and J 1 base, leaving 15 bases between the germline ends. The CDR3 is made up of 16 amino acids. Written as DNA, the CDR3 is TGTGCCAGCAGCCCCATCACCGGAGGGTCCTACAATGAGCAGTTCTTC. Its translation is CASSPITGGSYNEQFF.

The V gene is TRBV6-1, the J gene TRBJ2-2, with D uncertain. V lost 5 bases and J lost 7, with 8 bases in between. Looked up from germline, CDR1 is MNHNS and CDR2 is SASEGT. The CDR3 totals 12 residues. The CDR3 bases are TGTGCCAGCAGTATCCTCGGCGGGGAGCTGTTTTTT. This encodes CASSILGGELFF.

This clone has a single count. V and J are TRBV5-8 and TRBJ2-7; 8 bases match TRBD2. V dropped 4 bases and J dropped 2; count of bases not matched to a gene: 2. Germline V gene sequence: CDR1 SGHTS, CDR2 YDEGEE. The CDR3 is 13 residues long. CDR3 in amino acids: CASSPGLAYEQYF. The CDR3 region has the DNA TGTGCCAGCAGCCCGGGACTAGCCTACGAGCAGTACTTC. The full variable domain, completed using reference TRBV5-8 and TRBJ2-7, is EAGVTQSPTHLIKTRGQQATLRCSPISGHTSVYWYQQALGLGLQFLLWYDEGEERNRGNFPPRFSGRQFPNYSSELNVNALELEDSALYLCASSPGLAYEQYFGPGTRLTVT.

The chain uses TRBV7-8 and TRBJ2-7; D gene unclear. The CDR3 totals 16 residues. V shed 3 bases and J shed 2 bases, with 17 bases lying between them. Germline V gives CDR1 SGHVS, CDR2 FQNEAQ. CDR3 amino acids: CASSFDPPGYPYEQYF. In DNA form, the CDR3 reads TGTGCCAGCAGCTTCGACCCGCCGGGTTATCCCTACGAGCAGTACTTC.

In DNA, the CDR3 is TGCAGTGCCAGATCACTAGACAAGCAGTACTTC. Translated, it gives CSARSLDKQYF. The chain has TRBV20-1 and TRBJ2-7, with D tentatively TRBD2 (5 bases). The germline gives CDR1 DFQATT, CDR2 SNEGSKA (reference sequence). The CDR3 has 11 amino acids. V shed 6 bases and J shed 8 bases, with 14 bases lying between them.

The CDR3 bases are TGTGCCAGCAGCTTGGGACAGGGTAGGAATCAGCCCCAGCATTTT. This sequence encodes CASSLGQGRNQPQHF. The genes are TRBV7-6 and TRBJ1-5; 9 bases fit TRBD1. This CDR3 comprises 15 residues. V shed 3 bases and J 4 bases; nucleotides not matched to a gene: 4. The germline V gene has CDR1 SGHVS and CDR2 FNYEAQ.

J is TRBJ2-7 and V is TRBV2, with 8 positions matching TRBD1. V trimming: 2 bases; J trimming: 3 bases; junction bases outside the gene matches: 12. Germline V CDR1 and CDR2: SNHLY, FYNNEI. The CDR3 has 17 amino acids. The DNA for the CDR3 is TGTGCCAGCAGTGAAATCCAAGCCCTGGACAGGGACTACGAGCAGTACTTC. Protein: CASSEIQALDRDYEQYF.

This clone was recorded only once. This chain uses TRBV15 with TRBJ1-1; possibly TRBD1 for D (6 bases). The CDR3 consists of 15 residues. V was pared by 3 bases and J by 0 bases, with 11 bases between. The germline V gene encodes CDR1 LNHNV and CDR2 YYDKDF (reference sequence). This CDR3 is CATSRKQGMNTEAFF. CDR3 in DNA: TGTGCCACCAGCAGGAAACAGGGAATGAACACTGAAGCTTTCTTT.